Each of the 8 T cell receptor beta chains below was sequenced from the same sample in a study of blood T cell repertoires in COVID-19. This table comes from immunoSEQ multiplex PCR, and its TCRdb copy is limited to in-frame clones, with some not included. The sample records around 200,000 clones, approximately 91% being singletons. The sample taken for sequencing was peripheral blood. The receptors derive from a man aged 35 to 55 with acute or convalescent COVID-19.

This chain uses TRBV30 with TRBJ2-1; the match to TRBD2 covers 12 bases. There are 16 residues in the CDR3. CDR1 is GTSNPN, CDR2 SVGIG, per germline (reference sequence). Trimming removed 2 bases from V and 2 bases from J; junction bases left unmatched: 4. The CDR3: CAWSRGLAGPYNEQFF. DNA of the CDR3: TGTGCCTGGAGTCGTGGACTAGCGGGGCCCTACAATGAGCAGTTCTTC.

V is TRBV3-1 (or the pseudogene TRBV3-2) and J is TRBJ2-7; 12 nucleotides align to TRBD2. CDR3 length: 14 residues. Trimming at V came to 3 bases and at J to 12 bases, leaving 9 bases not matched to a gene. In germline, CDR1 is LGHDT, CDR2 YNNKEL (reference sequence). The CDR3 loop is CASSHGTSGSIGYF. For the CDR3, the DNA is TGTGCCAGCAGCCACGGGACTAGCGGGTCTATCGGGTACTTC.

The CDR3 sequence: CASSTAGTGFYEQYF. For the CDR3, the DNA is TGTGCCAGCAGCACCGCCGGGACAGGGTTCTACGAGCAGTACTTC. J is TRBJ2-7 and V is TRBV21-1; the DNA was not used to check the table's D call, TRBD1. TRBV21-1 corresponds to a pseudogene. CDR3 length equals 15 residues.

This clone has more than one count but fewer than ten. J is TRBJ2-3 and V is TRBV19; 12 bases line up with TRBD2. CDR3 length: 17 residues. Trimming at V came to 4 bases and at J to 4 bases, leaving 9 bases not matched to a gene. From germline, CDR1 is LNHDA and CDR2 SQIVND (reference sequence). CDR3 loop: CASSTPTSGRRADTQYF. The DNA for the CDR3 is TGTGCCAGTAGTACACCGACTAGCGGGAGAAGGGCAGATACGCAGTATTTT.

This CDR3 reads CASSQSRTGEHEQFF. CDR3 DNA sequence: TGCGCCAGCAGCCAATCCAGGACAGGGGAGCATGAGCAGTTCTTC. The chain combines TRBV4-1 with TRBJ2-1, with 9 bases aligning to TRBD1. The CDR3 contains 15 residues. Germline CDR1 and CDR2: MGHRA and YSYEKL. V shed 2 bases and J 8 bases; nucleotides not matched to a gene: 7.

A note on this clone: One end of the junction is discordant with germline, which a read error may explain. The chain joins TRBV3-1 (or the pseudogene TRBV3-2) to TRBJ2-7; unclear D gene. CDR1 and CDR2 from the germline V gene are LGHDT and YNNKEL (reference sequence). This CDR3 is 12 amino acids long. Here the CDR3 DNA reads TGTGCCAGCAGCGAAGATTACTACGAGCAGTACTTC. Its protein product is CASSEDYYEQYF.

The CDR3 coding sequence is TGCGCCAGCAGCCCCTTGACAGGGATCGGGGACACTGAAGCTTTCTTT. Residues: CASSPLTGIGDTEAFF. J is TRBJ1-1 and V is TRBV4-1; 7 bases are shared with TRBD1. Trimming took 4 bases from V and 3 from J; bases not matched to a gene: 11. Per the germline V gene, CDR1 is MGHRA and CDR2 is YSYEKL. CDR3 size: 16 residues.

This clone came up once. Other DNA sequences in this sample translate to the same CDR3. The CDR3 sequence: CASSQQGDYGYTF. In DNA, the CDR3 is TGTGCCAGCTCACAACAGGGAGACTATGGCTACACCTTC. The V call is TRBV18, the J call TRBJ1-2, with D possibly being TRBD1 (6 bases). Deletions cut 4 bases from V and 3 bases from J, with 9 bases between. Germline CDR1 reads KGHSH; CDR2 reads LQKENI. The CDR3 has 13 residues.